These T cell receptor beta chains were read from a single sample in a study of T cell responses to AZD1222 COVID-19 vaccine. Using immunoSEQ multiplex PCR, the repertoire was profiled, and TCRdb retains in-frame clones only, with some absent. Counted here are about 140,000 clones, roughly 90% occurring once; the ten biggest clones make up 2.5% to 3.5%. Sequenced here: peripheral blood, sampled on day 0 of AZD1222 vaccination. These TCRs come from an adult in good health. CDR3s include the opening cysteine and the closing phenylalanine or tryptophan. The order of the fields is D gene, V gene, clone size, J gene, CDR3 protein, CDR3 DNA. The D gene is left open where the match is weak. Expanded clones get a size class; other rows say once, few or many, or leave the size out.

>TRBD1|TRBV5-4|once|TRBJ1-1
CASSLKGANTEAFF
TGTGCCAGCAGCCTGAAGGGGGCGAACACTGAAGCTTTCTTT
>TRBD2|TRBV19|-|TRBJ2-1
CASQPRARGGHEQFF
TGTGCCAGCCAACCTCGGGCTCGCGGGGGTCATGAGCAGTTCTTC
>-|TRBV9|-|TRBJ2-5
CASSRPPFNRETQYF
TGTGCCAGCAGCCGCCCGCCGTTCAACCGAGAGACCCAGTACTTC
>-|TRBV7-9|-|TRBJ1-4
CASVDTNYGAGFNEKLFF
TGTGCCAGCGTCGATACTAATTACGGGGCCGGGTTTAATGAAAAACTGTTTTTT
>-|TRBV9|-|TRBJ1-3
CASSVGHRDTIYF
TGTGCCAGCAGCGTGGGCCACCGGGACACCATATATTTT
>-|TRBV6-5|-|TRBJ1-2
CASSPGQTITF
TGTGCCAGCAGTCCCGGCCAAACTATCACCTTC
>TRBD2|TRBV19|-|TRBJ2-2
CASSPTGGTGELFF
TGTGCCAGTAGTCCCACCGGGGGGACCGGGGAGCTGTTTTTT
>-|TRBV5-1|-|TRBJ2-7
CASSPRFRVLKGPYEQYF
TGCGCCAGCAGCCCCCGGTTTCGAGTCCTAAAAGGCCCCTACGAGCAGTACTTC
>TRBD2|TRBV5-1|-|TRBJ2-7
CASSQVTSGRDEQYF
TGCGCCAGCAGCCAAGTGACTAGCGGGAGAGACGAGCAGTACTTC
>TRBD1|TRBV11-3|-|TRBJ2-7
CASSLGTGQQYF
TGTGCCAGCAGCCTTGGGACAGGGCAGCAGTACTTC
>TRBD1|TRBV6-1|-|TRBJ1-1
CASSEYGTVNTEAFF
TGTGCCAGCAGTGAATACGGGACAGTGAACACTGAAGCTTTCTTT
>-|TRBV2|-|TRBJ2-7
CASIFERSSYEQYF
TGTGCCAGCATCTTCGAGAGGTCTTCCTACGAGCAGTACTTC
>-|TRBV4-3|-|TRBJ2-3
CASSPSRISGGDTQYF
TGCGCCAGCAGCCCATCACGAATTTCTGGGGGGGATACGCAGTATTTT
>-|TRBV15|-|TRBJ1-3
CATSRDRASGNTIYF
TGTGCCACCAGCAGAGACAGGGCGTCCGGAAACACCATATATTTT
>TRBD2|TRBV7-7|-|TRBJ2-7
CASSPRLAGTYEQYF
TGTGCCAGCAGCCCCAGACTAGCGGGAACCTACGAGCAGTACTTC
>-|TRBV30|-|TRBJ1-2
CALIRRGNGYTF
TGTGCCTTAATTCGACGGGGGAATGGCTACACCTTC
>-|TRBV5-1|-|TRBJ1-1
CASSSRQAAQAFF
TGCGCCAGCAGCTCAAGACAGGCCGCCCAAGCTTTCTTT
>-|TRBV12-3/TRBV12-4|-|TRBJ2-4
CASGEGVKNIQYF
TGTGCCAGCGGTGAGGGGGTCAAAAACATTCAGTACTTC
>-|TRBV12-3/TRBV12-4|once|TRBJ1-3
CASSLGSGNTIYF
TGTGCCAGCAGCTTAGGCTCTGGAAACACCATATATTTT
>-|TRBV5-1|-|TRBJ2-1
CASSLGASSYNEQFF
TGCGCCAGCAGCTTGGGGGCTAGCTCCTACAATGAGCAGTTCTTC
>TRBD1|TRBV28|-|TRBJ1-6
CASSLGDRWFPLHF
TGTGCCAGCAGTTTGGGGGACAGGTGGTTTCCCCTCCACTTT
>TRBD2|TRBV2|-|TRBJ2-3
CASRDSDMLASGRKPTSAQYF
TGTGCCAGCAGGGACTCGGATATGTTGGCTAGCGGGAGGAAGCCCACTAGTGCGCAGTATTTT
>-|TRBV7-9|-|TRBJ1-4
CASSSNRDTPSEKLFF
TGTGCCAGCAGCTCCAACCGGGACACGCCCTCCGAAAAACTGTTTTTT
>TRBD2|TRBV30|-|TRBJ2-1
CAWSALLAGGPGSEQFF
TGTGCCTGGAGTGCTTTACTAGCGGGAGGGCCGGGTTCCGAGCAGTTCTTC
>TRBD1|TRBV15|-|TRBJ1-6
CATSSGQGGHSPLHF
TGTGCCACCAGCAGTGGACAGGGAGGACATTCACCCCTCCACTTT